This entry lists 5 T cell receptor beta chains sequenced from one sample in a study of vaccination and CD4 T cells after COVID-19. Antigens for these TCRs are unknown. As for treatment: roughly nine-day PBMC culture with coronavirus spike peptide pools or control peptides (ViraFEST assay). An Oncomine TCR Beta short-read assay was used to sequence the DNA from cultured CD4+ T cells. MiXCR, applied by TCRdb to the PCR reads, yields one record per CDR3 protein. The sample holds 2,000 to 3,000 distinct CDR3 sequences, roughly a quarter seen once. This specimen consisted of CD4+ T cells from blood, cultured in vitro, obtained after SARS-CoV-2 vaccination. The receptors originated from a human donor who had recovered from COVID-19.

As DNA, the CDR3 is TGTGCCACCAGTGATCCCGGGACAGGGTCCCACGAGCAGTACTTC. Amino acids: CATSDPGTGSHEQYF. The rearrangement joins TRBV24-1 to TRBJ2-7; 9 nucleotides align to TRBD1. Trimming took 3 bases from V and 5 from J; bases not matched to a gene: 7. From germline, CDR1 is KGHDR and CDR2 SFDVKD. The CDR3 is 15 residues long.

Notes on this clonotype: Possible read error: a much larger clone is one base away. J is TRBJ2-1 and V is TRBV7-9; 16 bases are a match to TRBD2. V dropped 4 bases and J dropped 15; count of bases not matched to a gene: 6. The CDR3 runs to 14 residues. Germline CDR1 and CDR2: SEHNR and FQNEAQ (reference sequence). CDR3 residues: CASSSGLAGGKPFF. The DNA of the CDR3 is TGTGCCAGCAGCTCGGGACTAGCGGGGGGGAAGCCGTTCTTC.

This clonotype was observed a handful of times. The CDR3 reads CASRGLGNEQFF. The CDR3, as DNA: TGTGCCAGCAGGGGGCTGGGCAATGAGCAGTTCTTC. The V and J genes are TRBV28 and TRBJ2-1; TRBD1 might be the D (5 bases). The germline V gene has CDR1 MDHEN and CDR2 SYDVKM. V was shortened by 6 bases and J by 6 bases, with 9 bases between the two germline ends. There are 12 residues in the CDR3.

This clonotype is labeled as large. The J gene is TRBJ1-5, the V gene TRBV20-1, with 7 bases identical to TRBD1. The CDR3 contains 15 residues. Germline CDR1 is DFQATT and CDR2 is SNEGSKA (reference sequence). Unmatched junction bases numbered 9, after V lost 7 bases and J lost 0 bases. The CDR3 nucleotides are TGCAGTGTCTCGACAGGGACGAGTAGCAATCAGCCCCAGCATTTT. Translated, it gives CSVSTGTSSNQPQHF.

About this clonotype itself: A read error may account for a junction end that differs from germline. The gene calls are TRBV6-2 or TRBV6-3 and TRBJ1-1, with D uncertain. Germline CDR1 is MNHEY and CDR2 is SVGEGT. The CDR3 covers 13 residues. CDR3 in DNA: TGTGCCAGTAGTTATGTAGTGAACACTGAAGCTTTCTTT. Residues: CASSYVVNTEAFF.